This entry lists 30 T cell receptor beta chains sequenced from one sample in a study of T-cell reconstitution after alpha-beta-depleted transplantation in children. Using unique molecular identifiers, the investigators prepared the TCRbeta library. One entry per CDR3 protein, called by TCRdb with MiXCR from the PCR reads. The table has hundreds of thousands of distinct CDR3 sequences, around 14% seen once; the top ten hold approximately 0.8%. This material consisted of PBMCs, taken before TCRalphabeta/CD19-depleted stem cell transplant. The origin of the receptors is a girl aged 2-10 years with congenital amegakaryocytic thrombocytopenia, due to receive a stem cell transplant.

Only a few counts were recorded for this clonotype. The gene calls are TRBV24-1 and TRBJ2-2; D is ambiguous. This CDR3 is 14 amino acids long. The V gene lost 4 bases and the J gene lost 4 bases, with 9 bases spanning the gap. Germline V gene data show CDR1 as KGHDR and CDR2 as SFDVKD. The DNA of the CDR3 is TGTGCCACCAGTGACACACTAAGCACCGGGGAGCTGTTTTTT. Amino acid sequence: CATSDTLSTGELFF.

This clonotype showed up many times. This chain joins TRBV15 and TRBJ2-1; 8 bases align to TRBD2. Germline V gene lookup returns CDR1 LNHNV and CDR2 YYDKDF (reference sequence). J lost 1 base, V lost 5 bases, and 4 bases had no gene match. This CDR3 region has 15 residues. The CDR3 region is CATSPRLASYNEQFF. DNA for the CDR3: TGTGCCACCAGCCCGAGACTAGCGTCCTACAATGAGCAGTTCTTC.

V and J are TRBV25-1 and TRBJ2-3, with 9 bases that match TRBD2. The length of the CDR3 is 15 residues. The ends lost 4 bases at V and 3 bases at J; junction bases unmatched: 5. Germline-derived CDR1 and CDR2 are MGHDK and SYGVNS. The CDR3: CASSVQAGGTDTQYF. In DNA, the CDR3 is TGTGCCAGCAGTGTTCAAGCGGGAGGAACAGATACGCAGTATTTT.

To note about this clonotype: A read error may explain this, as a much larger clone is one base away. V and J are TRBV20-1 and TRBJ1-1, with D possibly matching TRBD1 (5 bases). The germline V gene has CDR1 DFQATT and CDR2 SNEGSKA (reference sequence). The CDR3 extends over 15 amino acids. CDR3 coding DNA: TGCGGTGCTAGCGGGGCGGGAGGGGTGAACACTGAAGCTTTCTTT. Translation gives CGASGAGGVNTEAFF.

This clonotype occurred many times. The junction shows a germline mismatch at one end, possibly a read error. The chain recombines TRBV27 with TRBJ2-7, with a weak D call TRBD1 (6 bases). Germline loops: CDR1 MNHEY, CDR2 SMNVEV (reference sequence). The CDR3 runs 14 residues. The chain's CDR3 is CASSLSGQSYEQYF. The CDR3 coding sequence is TGTGCCAGCAGTCTATCTGGACAGTCCTACGAGCAGTACTTC.

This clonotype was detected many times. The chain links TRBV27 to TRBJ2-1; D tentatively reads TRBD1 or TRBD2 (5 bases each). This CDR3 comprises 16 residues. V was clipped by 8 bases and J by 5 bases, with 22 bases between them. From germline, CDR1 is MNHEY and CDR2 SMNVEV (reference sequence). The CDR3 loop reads CASRGGRTNAHNEQFF. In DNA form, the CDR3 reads TGTGCCAGCCGTGGGGGTAGAACTAATGCACACAATGAGCAGTTCTTC.

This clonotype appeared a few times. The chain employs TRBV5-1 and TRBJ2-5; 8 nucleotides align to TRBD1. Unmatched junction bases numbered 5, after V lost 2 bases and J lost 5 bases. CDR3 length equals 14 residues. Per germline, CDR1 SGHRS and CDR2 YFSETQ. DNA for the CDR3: TGCGCCAGCAGCTTCCAGGGGGCTTTGGAGACCCAGTACTTC. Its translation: CASSFQGALETQYF.

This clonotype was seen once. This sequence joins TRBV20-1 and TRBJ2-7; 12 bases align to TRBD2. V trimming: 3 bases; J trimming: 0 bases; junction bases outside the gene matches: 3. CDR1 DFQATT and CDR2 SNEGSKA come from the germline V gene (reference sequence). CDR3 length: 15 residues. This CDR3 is CSASSSGRASYEQYF. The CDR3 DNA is TGCAGTGCTAGCTCTAGCGGGAGGGCCTCCTACGAGCAGTACTTC.

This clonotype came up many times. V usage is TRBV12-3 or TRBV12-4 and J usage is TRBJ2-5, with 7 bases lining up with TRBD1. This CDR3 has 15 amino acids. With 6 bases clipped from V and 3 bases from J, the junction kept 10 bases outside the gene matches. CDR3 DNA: TGTGCCAGCAGATCCGACCCTACAGGGGAAGAGACCCAGTACTTC. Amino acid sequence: CASRSDPTGEETQYF.

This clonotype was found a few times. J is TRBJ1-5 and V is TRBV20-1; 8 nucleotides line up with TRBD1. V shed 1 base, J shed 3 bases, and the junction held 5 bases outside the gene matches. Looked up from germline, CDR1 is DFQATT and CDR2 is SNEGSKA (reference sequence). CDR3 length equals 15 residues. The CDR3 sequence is CSARAPGQDNQPQHF. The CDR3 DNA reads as TGCAGTGCTAGAGCTCCGGGACAGGACAATCAGCCCCAGCATTTT.

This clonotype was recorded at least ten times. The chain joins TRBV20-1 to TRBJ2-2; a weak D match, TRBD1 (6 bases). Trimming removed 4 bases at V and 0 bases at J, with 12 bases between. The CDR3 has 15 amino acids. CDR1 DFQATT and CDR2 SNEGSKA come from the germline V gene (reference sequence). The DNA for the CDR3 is TGCAGTGCTACACCCGGGACAACGAACACCGGGGAGCTGTTTTTT. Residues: CSATPGTTNTGELFF.

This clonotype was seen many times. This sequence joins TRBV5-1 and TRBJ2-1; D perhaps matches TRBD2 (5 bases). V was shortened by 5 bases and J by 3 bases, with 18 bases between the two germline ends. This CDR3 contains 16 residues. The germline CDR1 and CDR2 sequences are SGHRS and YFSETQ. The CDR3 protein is CASRFEEAEIYNEQFF. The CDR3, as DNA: TGCGCCAGCAGGTTCGAGGAAGCGGAGATCTACAATGAGCAGTTCTTC.

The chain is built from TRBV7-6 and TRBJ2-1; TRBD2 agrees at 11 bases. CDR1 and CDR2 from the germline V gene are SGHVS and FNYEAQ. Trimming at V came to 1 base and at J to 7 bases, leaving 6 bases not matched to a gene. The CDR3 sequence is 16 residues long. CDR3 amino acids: CASSLVRGLAANEQFF. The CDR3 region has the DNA TGTGCCAGCAGCTTAGTTCGGGGACTAGCGGCTAATGAGCAGTTCTTC.

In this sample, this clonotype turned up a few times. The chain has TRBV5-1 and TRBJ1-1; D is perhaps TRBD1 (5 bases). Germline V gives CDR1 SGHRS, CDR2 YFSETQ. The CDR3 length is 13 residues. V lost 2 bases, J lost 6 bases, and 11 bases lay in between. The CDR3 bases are TGCGCCAGCAGCTTCGGTCAGGGCGCTGAAGCTTTCTTT. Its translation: CASSFGQGAEAFF.

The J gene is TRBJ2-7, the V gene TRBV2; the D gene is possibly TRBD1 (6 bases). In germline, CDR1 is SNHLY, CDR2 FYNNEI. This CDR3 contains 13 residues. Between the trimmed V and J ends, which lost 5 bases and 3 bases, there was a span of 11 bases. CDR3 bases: TGTGCCAGCAGTCAGGACAGCAACTACGAGCAGTACTTC. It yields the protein CASSQDSNYEQYF.

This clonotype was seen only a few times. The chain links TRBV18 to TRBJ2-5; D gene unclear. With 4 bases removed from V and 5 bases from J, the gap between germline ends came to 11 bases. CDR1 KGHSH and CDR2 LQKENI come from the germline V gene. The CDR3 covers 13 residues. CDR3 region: CASSLSGTETQYF. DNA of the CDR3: TGTGCCAGCTCACTTTCAGGAACGGAGACCCAGTACTTC.

For the CDR3, the DNA is TGTGCCAGCAGCGGGTTAGACTCAGCAGATACGCAGTATTTT. As protein: CASSGLDSADTQYF. The J gene is TRBJ2-3, the V gene TRBV7-2; D is unresolved. V dropped 5 bases and J dropped 4 bases, with 13 bases sitting between them. Germline-derived CDR1 and CDR2 are SGHTA and FQGNSA. The CDR3 is 14 residues long.

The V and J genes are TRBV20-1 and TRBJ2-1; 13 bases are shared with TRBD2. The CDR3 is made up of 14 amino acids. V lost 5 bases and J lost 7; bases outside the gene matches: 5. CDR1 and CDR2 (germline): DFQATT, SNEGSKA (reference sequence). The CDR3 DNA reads TGCAGTGCTGCCACTAGCGGGAGGGGGAATGAGCAGTTCTTC. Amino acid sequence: CSAATSGRGNEQFF.

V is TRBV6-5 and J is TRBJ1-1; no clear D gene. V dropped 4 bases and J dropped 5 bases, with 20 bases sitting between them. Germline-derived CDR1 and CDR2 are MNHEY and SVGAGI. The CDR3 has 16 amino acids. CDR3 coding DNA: TGTGCCAGCAGTTTGATGGGTTTCGTTCCAGGAACTGAAGCTTTCTTT. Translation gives CASSLMGFVPGTEAFF.

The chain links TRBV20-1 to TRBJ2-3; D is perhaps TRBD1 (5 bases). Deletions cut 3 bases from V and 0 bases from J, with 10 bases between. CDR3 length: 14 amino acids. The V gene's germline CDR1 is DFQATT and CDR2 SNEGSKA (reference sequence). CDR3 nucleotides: TGCAGTGCTAGCCGCAGGGCTAGCACAGATACGCAGTATTTT. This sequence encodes CSASRRASTDTQYF.

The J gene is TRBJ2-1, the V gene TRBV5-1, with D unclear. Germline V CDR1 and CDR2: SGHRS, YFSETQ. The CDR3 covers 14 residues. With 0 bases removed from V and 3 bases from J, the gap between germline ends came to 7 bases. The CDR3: CASSLDYRYNEQFF. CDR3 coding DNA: TGCGCCAGCAGCTTGGACTACCGCTACAATGAGCAGTTCTTC.

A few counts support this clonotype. CDR3 bases: TGCGCCAGCAGCCAAGATAGGGCCCGGGACAGGGGCCCCAATGAGCAGTTCTTC. Encoded protein: CASSQDRARDRGPNEQFF. The genes are TRBV4-1 and TRBJ2-1; 10 bases align to TRBD1. The germline V gene encodes CDR1 MGHRA and CDR2 YSYEKL. With 0 bases clipped from V and 6 bases from J, the junction kept 11 bases outside the gene matches. The CDR3 length is 18 residues.

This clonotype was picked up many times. CDR3 sequence reads: CASSSASGPGADTQYF. CDR3 coding DNA: TGTGCCAGCAGCTCTGCTAGCGGACCTGGGGCAGATACGCAGTATTTT. The genes are TRBV7-2 and TRBJ2-3; 7 bases agree with TRBD2. The V gene end was trimmed by 4 bases and the J gene end by 4 bases; junction bases not matched to a gene: 11. The V gene's germline CDR1 is SGHTA and CDR2 FQGNSA. CDR3 length: 16 amino acids.

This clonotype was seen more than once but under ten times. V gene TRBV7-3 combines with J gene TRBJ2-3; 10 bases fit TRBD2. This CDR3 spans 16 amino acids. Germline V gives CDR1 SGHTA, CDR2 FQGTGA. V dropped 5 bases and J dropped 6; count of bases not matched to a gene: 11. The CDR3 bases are TGTGCCAGCAGCCAACACACTAGCGGGACGACGGATACGCAGTATTTT. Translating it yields CASSQHTSGTTDTQYF.

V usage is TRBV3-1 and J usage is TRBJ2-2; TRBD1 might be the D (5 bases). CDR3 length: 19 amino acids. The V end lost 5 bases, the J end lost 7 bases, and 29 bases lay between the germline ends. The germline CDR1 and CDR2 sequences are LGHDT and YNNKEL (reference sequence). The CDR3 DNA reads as TGTGCCAGCAGCACAATAGAACAGGCTCCCGGGCGTACACGCGGGGAGCTGTTTTTT. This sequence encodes CASSTIEQAPGRTRGELFF.

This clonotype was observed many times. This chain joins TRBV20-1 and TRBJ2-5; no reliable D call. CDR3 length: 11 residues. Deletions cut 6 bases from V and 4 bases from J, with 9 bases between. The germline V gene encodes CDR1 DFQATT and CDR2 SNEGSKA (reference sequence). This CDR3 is CSALQAETQYF. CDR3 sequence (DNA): TGCAGTGCCCTTCAAGCAGAGACCCAGTACTTC.

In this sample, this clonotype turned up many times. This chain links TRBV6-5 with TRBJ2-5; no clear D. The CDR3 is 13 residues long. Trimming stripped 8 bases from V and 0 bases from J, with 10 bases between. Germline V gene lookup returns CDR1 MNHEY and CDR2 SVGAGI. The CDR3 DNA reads TGTGCCAGCGCCTACCTGGACCAAGAGACCCAGTACTTC. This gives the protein CASAYLDQETQYF.

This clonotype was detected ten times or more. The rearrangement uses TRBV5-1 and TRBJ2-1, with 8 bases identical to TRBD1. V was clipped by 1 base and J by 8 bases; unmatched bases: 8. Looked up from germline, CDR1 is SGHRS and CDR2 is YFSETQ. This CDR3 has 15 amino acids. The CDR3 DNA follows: TGCGCCAGCAGCTTGTATGCGGACAGGGTTGATGAGCAGTTCTTC. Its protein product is CASSLYADRVDEQFF.

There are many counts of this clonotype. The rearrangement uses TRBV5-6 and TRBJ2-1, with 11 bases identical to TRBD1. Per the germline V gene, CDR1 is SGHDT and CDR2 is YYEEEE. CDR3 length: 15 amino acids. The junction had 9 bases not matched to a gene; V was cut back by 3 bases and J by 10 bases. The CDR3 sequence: CASSWTGGSRIEQFF. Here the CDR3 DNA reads TGTGCCAGCAGCTGGACAGGGGGCTCGAGAATAGAGCAGTTCTTC.

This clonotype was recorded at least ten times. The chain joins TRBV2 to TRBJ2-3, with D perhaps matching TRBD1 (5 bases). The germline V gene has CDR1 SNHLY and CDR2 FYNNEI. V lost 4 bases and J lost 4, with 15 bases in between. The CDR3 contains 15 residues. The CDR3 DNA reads TGTGCCAGCAGTGGCGGTATAAGGGGCGCAGATACGCAGTATTTT. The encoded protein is CASSGGIRGADTQYF.